This TCR beta chain was sequenced in a study of T cell repertoires in ileal Crohn's disease. Each sample's TCRB immunosequencing used five hundred nanograms of biopsy DNA. Assay: immunoSEQ multiplex PCR; the TCRdb copy retains only in-frame clones and omits some. Of several thousand clones in the sample, 81% were seen once. Only one count was recorded for this clone. The time point is: neoterminal ileum biopsy at postoperative endoscopy, about 6 months after surgery. Germline CDR1 reads SGHDT; CDR2 reads YYEEEE. CDR3 length: 14 amino acids. The V and J ends lost 3 bases and 10 bases, in that order; junction bases with no gene match: 8.

The TCR comes from an adult with Crohn's disease. The J gene is TRBJ2-1, the V gene TRBV5-6; 9 positions agree with TRBD1. Sequenced input: ileal tissue. CDR3 sequence (DNA): TGTGCCAGCAGCTCGCAACAGGGGGCCGGGGAGCAGTTCTTC. It specifies CASSSQQGAGEQFF. Using reference TRBV5-6 and TRBJ2-1 for the parts outside the CDR3, the full variable domain is DAGVTQSPTHLIKTRGQQVTLRCSPKSGHDTVSWYQQALGQGPQFIFQYYEEEERQRGNFPDRFSGHQFPNYSSELNVNALLLGDSALYLCASSSQQGAGEQFFGPGTRLTVL.